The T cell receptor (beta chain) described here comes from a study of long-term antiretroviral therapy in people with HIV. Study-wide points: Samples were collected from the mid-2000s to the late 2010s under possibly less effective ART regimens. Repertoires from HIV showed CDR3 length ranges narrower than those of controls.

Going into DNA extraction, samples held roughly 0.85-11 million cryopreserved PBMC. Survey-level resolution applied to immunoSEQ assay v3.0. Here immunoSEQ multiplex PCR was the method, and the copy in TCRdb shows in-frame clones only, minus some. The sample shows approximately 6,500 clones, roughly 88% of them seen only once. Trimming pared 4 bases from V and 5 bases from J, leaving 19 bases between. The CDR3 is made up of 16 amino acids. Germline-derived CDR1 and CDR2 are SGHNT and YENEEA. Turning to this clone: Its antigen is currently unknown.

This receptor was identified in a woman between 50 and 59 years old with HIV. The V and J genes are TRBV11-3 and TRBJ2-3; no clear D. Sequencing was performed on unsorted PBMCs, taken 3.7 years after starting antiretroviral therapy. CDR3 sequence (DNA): TGTGCCAGCAGCTCACGAACCAGCGCCGATGGAGATACGCAGTATTTT. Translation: CASSSRTSADGDTQYF.